These T cell receptor beta chains were read from a single sample in a study of CD8 T cells in acute hepatitis C reinfection. This table comes from immunoSEQ multiplex PCR, and its TCRdb copy is limited to in-frame clones, with some not included. The repertoire consists of some 40,000 clones, with just under 90% occurring once and the leading ten covering more than 0.4%. The sequenced material came from naive CD8+ T cells from PBMCs. The receptors originated from a man aged 25-45 years with chronic hepatitis C. Each CDR3 is given with its conserved first and last residue. A D gene is named only where the DNA matches it firmly.

length	V	D	J	CDR3
17	TRBV27	TRBD2	TRBJ2-7	CASSLGGLAGAYSDLYF
14	TRBV27	NA	TRBJ2-2	CASALDRSNGELFF
12	TRBV9	TRBD1	TRBJ2-1	CASSGFGTGKFF
13	TRBV5-1	TRBD2	TRBJ2-5	CASSPGTKETQYF
14	TRBV5-5	NA	TRBJ1-2	CASSLEETDYGYTF
15	TRBV11-2	TRBD2	TRBJ2-1	CASSLEAGGPGEQFF
11	TRBV2	NA	TRBJ1-2	CASREPYGYTF
16	TRBV4-1	NA	TRBJ2-5	CASSQGVLAVQETQYF
19	TRBV9	TRBD1	TRBJ2-2	CASSDPGTGGPSVTGELFF
14	TRBV7-9	NA	TRBJ2-2	CASSSQGNTGELFF
13	TRBV5-8	NA	TRBJ1-5	CASTVGGNLPQHF
14	TRBV27	TRBD1	TRBJ2-1	CASSLQGKVNEQFF
15	TRBV4-1	NA	TRBJ1-2	CASSQVQSILYGYTF
14	TRBV7-2	NA	TRBJ2-6	CANSWVSGANVLTF
14	TRBV9	TRBD1	TRBJ2-7	CASSAGTGGNEQYF
12	TRBV4-2	NA	TRBJ2-7	CASSQASREQYF
17	TRBV9	NA	TRBJ2-7	CASSAPSGLPDSYEQYF
13	TRBV6-1	TRBD1	TRBJ1-2	CASMGQGADGYTF
15	TRBV9	NA	TRBJ1-6	CASSVEGIYNSPLHF
15	TRBV6-6	NA	TRBJ2-7	CASSYLQPGLNEQYF
16	TRBV4-1	TRBD2	TRBJ2-3	CASSQRSSGGPGTQYF
15	TRBV18	NA	TRBJ2-1	CASSPPGIPGNEQFF
16	TRBV5-6	NA	TRBJ1-1	CASSPVLVGVNTEAFF
13	TRBV5-1	NA	TRBJ1-1	CASSTGLNPEAFF
12	TRBV30	NA	TRBJ2-2	CAWSWATGELFF
13	TRBV27	NA	TRBJ2-3	CASMSRVGDTQYF
15	TRBV7-9	TRBD1	TRBJ2-3	CASSPSGRGLGTQYF
14	TRBV6-5	NA	TRBJ2-5	CASSYRQGSETQYF
15	TRBV15	TRBD2	TRBJ2-5	CATSPSGGAGETQYF
15	TRBV6-1	TRBD1	TRBJ1-1	CASRDRSILNTEAFF
17	TRBV4-2	TRBD2	TRBJ2-2	CASSPGLAGDYTGELFF
15	TRBV19	NA	TRBJ2-2	CASSMVAGPPGELFF
14	TRBV10-1	NA	TRBJ1-6	CASSRDLGNSPLHF
14	TRBV7-6	NA	TRBJ2-2	CASSFRMGAGELFF
16	TRBV12-5	TRBD1	TRBJ2-7	CASGNSGTGTHYEQYF
15	TRBV9	TRBD2	TRBJ2-1	CASSLIAGGNNEQFF
16	TRBV5-1	TRBD1	TRBJ2-1	CASSGTGTGSYNEQFF
16	TRBV5-8	TRBD1	TRBJ1-5	CASSLEAGGLRQPQHF
16	TRBV13	TRBD1	TRBJ2-2	CASTSEGQGPSGELFF
18	TRBV12-5	NA	TRBJ2-5	CASGSPTQPGRHGETQYF
13	TRBV5-1	NA	TRBJ2-7	CASSWTTAGEQYF
14	TRBV27	NA	TRBJ1-5	CASSSGMGNQPQHF
18	TRBV5-1	TRBD1	TRBJ2-1	CASRGDPGQGISYNEQFF
15	TRBV27	TRBD2	TRBJ2-5	CASSIGTSGMEGQYF
15	TRBV4-1	NA	TRBJ2-7	CASSQDVQNSYEQYF